This paragraph reports one T cell receptor beta chain. Trimming took off 3 bases at V and 6 bases at J, with 12 bases between the two ends. The CDR3 contains 13 residues. This entry belongs to a study of blood T cell repertoires in COVID-19. Study-wide background: Acute-phase and convalescent COVID-19 samples originated in the United States, Italy and Spain. Nucleic acid was either cDNA or gDNA, and it came from T cells, B-cell-depleted T cells, or PBMCs.

How the authors handled the data: Reference gene primer amplification yielded estimated nucleated cell counts. Here immunoSEQ multiplex PCR was the method, and the copy in TCRdb shows in-frame clones only, minus some. Clone size and V and J calls were adopted from that table, with D and trimming inferred from the DNA. Of about 84,000 clones listed, about 83% are singletons. The material sequenced was peripheral blood. The clonotype was recovered from a woman older than 75 with acute or convalescent COVID-19. This chain connects TRBV12-3 or TRBV12-4 to TRBJ2-7, with D perhaps matching TRBD2 (6 bases). The CDR3 loop reads CASSFSGPPEQYF. DNA of the CDR3: TGTGCCAGCAGTTTTAGCGGACCGCCCGAGCAGTACTTC.